Each of the 6 T cell receptor beta chains below was sequenced from the same sample in a study of blood T cell repertoires in COVID-19. Sequenced by immunoSEQ multiplex PCR; TCRdb stores in-frame clones only, minus some. The sample consists of tens of thousands of clones, 65% to 90% of them appearing once. Sequenced input: peripheral blood. The receptor set was obtained from a man aged 30-40 years with COVID-19, enrolled during active disease.

CDR3 sequence reads: CASSDDRSRAFF. In DNA form, the CDR3 reads TGTGCCAGCAGCGACGACAGATCCCGAGCTTTCTTT. V gene TRBV5-4 combines with J gene TRBJ1-1, with D perhaps matching TRBD1 (5 bases). V was shortened by 4 bases and J by 10 bases, with 14 bases between the two germline ends. The CDR3 has 12 amino acids. Looked up from germline, CDR1 is SGHNT and CDR2 is YYREEE (reference sequence).

V usage is TRBV28 and J usage is TRBJ1-2, with TRBD1 matching over 8 bases. The CDR3 contains 14 residues. With V trimmed by 2 bases and J by 9 bases, 8 bases remained unmatched. Germline lookup yields CDR1 MDHEN and CDR2 SYDVKM. The CDR3 is CASSLVDRVKSYTF. CDR3 bases: TGTGCCAGCAGTTTAGTGGACAGGGTGAAGAGCTACACCTTC.

The chain has TRBV28 and TRBJ1-5; maybe TRBD1 (6 bases). Deletions cut 3 bases from V and 3 bases from J, with 9 bases between. This CDR3 contains 14 residues. Looked up from germline, CDR1 is MDHEN and CDR2 is SYDVKM. CDR3 nucleotide sequence: TGTGCCAGCAGTTTCAACAGGGACAATCAGCCCCAGCATTTT. Protein: CASSFNRDNQPQHF.

The chain is built from TRBV19 and TRBJ2-2; 7 positions agree with TRBD2. CDR3 length: 14 residues. Per the germline V gene, CDR1 is LNHDA and CDR2 is SQIVND (reference sequence). After removal of 5 bases from V and 4 bases from J, the junction contained 4 bases not matched to a gene. The CDR3 reads CASSYGGSTGELFF. The CDR3 region has the DNA TGTGCCAGTAGTTACGGGGGGTCCACCGGGGAGCTGTTTTTT.

V and J are TRBV30 and TRBJ1-1; D gene unclear. The V and J ends lost 3 bases and 10 bases respectively, with 15 bases between them. Germline V gives CDR1 GTSNPN, CDR2 SVGIG (reference sequence). CDR3 length: 12 residues. CDR3 nucleotides: TGTGCCTGGAGCCGGGAGTCGTCTCGAGCTTTCTTT. Residues: CAWSRESSRAFF.

CDR3 sequence (DNA): TGCGCCAGCAGCCAAGAGACAGGGGGCCGCACTGAAGCTTTCTTT. Protein product: CASSQETGGRTEAFF. V gene TRBV4-1 combines with J gene TRBJ1-1, with 10 bases aligning to TRBD1. The junction had 2 bases not matched to a gene; V was cut back by 0 bases and J by 4 bases. Germline CDR1 is MGHRA and CDR2 is YSYEKL. The CDR3 consists of 15 residues.